This is a list of T cell receptor beta chains from one sample in a study of cytomegalovirus exposure and HLA in healthy donors. Sequencing used immunoSEQ multiplex PCR; TCRdb keeps in-frame clones, though not all of them. This repertoire includes roughly 54,000 clones. Sequences were obtained from PBMCs. Every receptor here comes from a woman in her twenties or thirties in good health and CMV-seropositive. Each CDR3 is given with its conserved first and last residue. D genes are given only for firm matches.

>TRBD2|TRBV5-1|TRBJ2-3
CASEPGLAFPDTQYF
TGCGCCAGTGAACCGGGACTAGCGTTCCCAGATACGCAGTATTTT
>-|TRBV5-1|TRBJ2-7
CASSFGRTYEQYF
TGCGCCAGCAGCTTTGGCAGGACCTACGAGCAGTACTTC
>TRBD1|TRBV5-1|TRBJ2-2
CASSLQGFGQGAFAGELFF
TGCGCCAGCAGCCTCCAGGGTTTTGGACAGGGGGCCTTCGCCGGGGAGCTGTTTTTT
>-|TRBV14|TRBJ2-7
CASSQGLGAREQYF
TGTGCCAGCAGCCAAGGGTTAGGGGCGCGGGAGCAGTACTTC
>-|TRBV29-1|TRBJ2-1
CSVSIAIPDEQFF
TGCAGCGTATCAATAGCGATACCAGATGAGCAGTTCTTC
>-|TRBV2|TRBJ1-2
CASSELVGTHGYTF
TGTGCCAGCAGTGAGTTAGTCGGTACGCATGGCTACACCTTC
>-|TRBV9|TRBJ2-7
CASSVEAEGYEQYF
TGTGCCAGCAGCGTTGAAGCGGAGGGCTACGAGCAGTACTTC
>-|TRBV6-5|TRBJ2-5
CASSYLERGGETQYF
TGTGCCAGCAGTTACCTAGAGAGGGGGGGAGAGACCCAGTACTTC
>-|TRBV19|TRBJ1-1
CASSFQVNTEAFF
TGTGCCAGTAGTTTTCAGGTGAACACTGAAGCTTTCTTT
>TRBD1|TRBV5-4|TRBJ1-1
CASSFTGGSSVPEAFF
TGTGCCAGCAGCTTCACAGGGGGCTCATCGGTCCCTGAAGCTTTCTTT
>-|TRBV27|TRBJ1-6
CASSLLFPSSYNSPLHF
TGTGCCAGCAGTCTACTATTCCCGAGCTCCTATAATTCACCCCTCCACTTT
>-|TRBV5-1|TRBJ1-1
CASSLAGSTEAFF
TGCGCCAGCAGCTTGGCGGGGTCCACTGAAGCTTTCTTT
>TRBD2|TRBV5-1|TRBJ2-5
CASSSRGSGQETQYF
TGCGCCAGCAGCTCACGGGGTAGCGGGCAAGAGACCCAGTACTTC
>-|TRBV5-1|TRBJ2-7
CASSLAQGGRDEQYF
TGCGCCAGCAGCTTGGCCCAAGGAGGTCGGGACGAGCAGTACTTC
>TRBD1|TRBV4-1|TRBJ1-6
CASSQDRGLSPLHF
TGCGCCAGCAGCCAAGACAGGGGGCTTTCACCCCTCCACTTT
>-|TRBV5-6|TRBJ2-3
CASSEGQVGLATSDTQYF
TGTGCCAGCAGCGAGGGACAGGTGGGACTAGCTACCTCAGATACGCAGTATTTT
>-|TRBV5-6|TRBJ1-6
CASSLQGWGISPLHF
TGTGCCAGCAGCTTACAGGGATGGGGAATCTCACCCCTCCACTTT
>-|TRBV5-1|TRBJ1-2
CASSSQGGYGYTF
TGCGCCAGCAGCTCCCAGGGTGGCTATGGCTACACCTTC
>-|TRBV7-9|TRBJ2-1
CASSPPNYNEQFF
TGTGCCAGCAGCCCCCCCAACTACAATGAGCAGTTCTTC
>TRBD1|TRBV28|TRBJ2-7
CASRSGQSSYEQYF
TGTGCCAGCAGATCGGGACAGAGCTCCTACGAGCAGTACTTC
>-|TRBV28|TRBJ1-5
CASSPGGSQPQHF
TGTGCCAGCAGTCCCGGGGGGAGTCAGCCCCAGCATTTT
>TRBD2|TRBV29-1|TRBJ2-3
CSVEGLADSTDTQYF
TGCAGCGTTGAAGGGCTAGCGGATAGCACAGATACGCAGTATTTT
>-|TRBV7-9|TRBJ2-5
CASSLVPGGVETQYF
TGTGCCAGCAGCTTAGTGCCAGGAGGAGTGGAGACCCAGTACTTC
>TRBD1|TRBV7-9|TRBJ2-1
CASSLGGQGDNEQFF
TGTGCCAGCAGCTTAGGGGGACAGGGCGACAATGAGCAGTTCTTC
>TRBD1|TRBV28|TRBJ1-2
CASSLTGGANYGYTF
TGTGCCAGCAGCCTCACAGGGGGAGCTAACTATGGCTACACCTTC
>-|TRBV9|TRBJ2-1
CASRPLVTNEQFF
TGTGCCAGCAGACCACTAGTCACCAATGAGCAGTTCTTC
>TRBD2|TRBV6-1|TRBJ2-1
CASSLLAASYNEQFF
TGTGCCAGCAGTTTACTAGCGGCCTCCTACAATGAGCAGTTCTTC
>-|TRBV13|TRBJ1-3
CASSLGRGARGNTIYF
TGTGCCAGCAGCTTAGGCCGGGGGGCGCGGGGAAACACCATATATTTT